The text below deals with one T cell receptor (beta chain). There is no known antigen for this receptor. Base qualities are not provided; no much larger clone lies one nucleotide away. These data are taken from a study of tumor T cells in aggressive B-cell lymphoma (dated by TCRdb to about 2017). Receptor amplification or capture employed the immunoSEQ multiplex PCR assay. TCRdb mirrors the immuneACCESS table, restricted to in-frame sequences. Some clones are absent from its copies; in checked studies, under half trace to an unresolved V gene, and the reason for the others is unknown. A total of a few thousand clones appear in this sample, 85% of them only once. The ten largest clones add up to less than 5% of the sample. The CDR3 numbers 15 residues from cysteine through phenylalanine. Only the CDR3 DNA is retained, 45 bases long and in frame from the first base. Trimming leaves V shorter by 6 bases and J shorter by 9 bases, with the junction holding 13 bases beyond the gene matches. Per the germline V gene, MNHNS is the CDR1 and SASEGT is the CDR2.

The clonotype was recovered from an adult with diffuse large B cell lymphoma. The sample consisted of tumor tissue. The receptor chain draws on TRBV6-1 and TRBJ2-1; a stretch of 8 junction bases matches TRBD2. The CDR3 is CASSPLTDAGGEQFF. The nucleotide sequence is TGTGCCAGCAGCCCCCTGACCGACGCGGGGGGTGAGCAGTTCTTC.